This TCR beta chain was observed in a study of shared clonotypes between healthy human individuals. Study-wide findings and caveats: Generally, naive subsets came out with larger estimated richness than memory subsets.

Sequencing was performed with immunoSEQ multiplex PCR; in TCRdb, only in-frame clones are kept and a portion is missing. Of more than 2,000,000 clones detected, just over 90% appear once; the ten largest clones hold roughly 0.13%. The CDR3 extends over 14 amino acids. The ends were cut back, 6 bases at V and 2 bases at J, with 12 bases in the middle. Germline CDR1 reads MNHNY; CDR2 reads SVGAGI (reference sequence). Remarks on this clone: Its matching antigen is unknown.

V gene TRBV6-6 combines with J gene TRBJ2-3; D gene ambiguous. The sequenced sample was naive CD4+ T cells sorted from blood. Subset defined: CD45RA+ positively selected. The sequence was obtained from a man in his late teens or twenties in good health. Written as DNA, the CDR3 is TGTGCCAGCAGGGAAATAGGATCCACAGATACGCAGTATTTT. This encodes CASREIGSTDTQYF.